Listed below are T cell receptor beta chains from one sample, sequenced in a study of control samples from healthy donors and cancer patients. TCRdb's table, derived via immunoSEQ multiplex PCR, lists solely in-frame clones and lacks some. The sample includes around 51,000 clones, approximately 91% of them seen just once. Sequenced: PBMCs. Receptor source: a man between 45 and 60 years old with head and neck cancer. The conserved cysteine and the conserved F or W are not part of the CDR3 here. A D gene is named only where the DNA matches it firmly.

>TRBJ2-1|TRBD2|TRBV9
ASSVGISGPPPEQF
>TRBJ2-2|TRBD2|TRBV28
ASRLAGANTGELF
>TRBJ2-1|.|TRBV2
ATHREARNEQF
>TRBJ2-1|TRBD1|TRBV19
ASSIPGTGFNEQF
>TRBJ1-1|.|TRBV6-5
ASSYRQAMNTEAF
>TRBJ1-6|TRBD1|TRBV4-1
ASSQRDRDNSPLH
>TRBJ2-1|TRBD2|TRBV12-5
ASGLGGLTGGAFGEQF
>TRBJ2-1|TRBD2|TRBV27
ASGAPLTSGRPSSYNEQF
>TRBJ2-4|TRBD1|TRBV5-4
ASSSAGTVKNIQY
>TRBJ2-3|TRBD2|TRBV7-9
ASSLARGGTDTQY
>TRBJ2-7|TRBD2|TRBV10-3
AIKQTAGVTYEQY